This TCR beta chain was sequenced for a study of blood T cell repertoires in COVID-19. Study context: Researchers got acute and convalescent COVID-19 samples from the United States, Italy and Spain.

V lost 0 bases, J lost 0 bases, and 12 bases lay in between. In germline, CDR1 is LNHDA, CDR2 SQIVND (reference sequence). The CDR3 length is 18 residues. Across 20 to 25 US areas, participants ranged in age from roughly 18 to 89 years. Up to 2 weeks before entering the study, exposed participants had met a COVID-19 case. TCRdb keeps only in-frame clones here, not all; method: immunoSEQ multiplex PCR. The sample includes some 190,000 clones, around 83% of them seen just once. The gene calls are TRBV19 and TRBJ1-6, with D unresolved. The sequenced material came from PBMCs or T cells enriched from blood (not recorded which). This clonotype was obtained from a woman under 40 who had been exposed to COVID-19. The CDR3 nucleotides are TGTGCCAGTAGTATAGATCGACTCCTGAGCTCCTATAATTCACCCCTCCACTTT. Protein sequence: CASSIDRLLSSYNSPLHF.